Described below is a single TCR beta chain sequence and its context. Looked up from germline, CDR1 is MGHRA and CDR2 is YSYEKL. This CDR3 spans 15 amino acids. Trimming took 0 bases from V and 6 from J; bases not matched to a gene: 6. The data belong to a study of cytomegalovirus exposure and HLA in healthy donors. Use of 60 Vbeta and 13 Jbeta primers characterized the PCR. Profiling relied on immunoSEQ multiplex PCR, and the TCRdb table lists in-frame clones only, not all of them. The sample includes about 130,000 clones, approximately 80% of them seen just once. The chain links TRBV4-1 to TRBJ2-7; 9 bases are shared with TRBD2. The sample was PBMCs. The clonotype originates from a boy aged 2 to 10 in good health and CMV-seronegative. The CDR3 nucleotides are TGCGCCAGCAGCCAAGATCCCCTAGCGGGGCTCGAGCAGTACTTC. Its translation is CASSQDPLAGLEQYF.